This is a list of T cell receptor beta chains from one sample in a study of blood T cells in healthy people across ages. TCRdb fed the 5' RACE reads into MiXCR, producing one record per CDR3 protein. The profile shows approximately 810,000 distinct CDR3 sequences, 25% to 30% of them singletons. Sequenced material: blood. These receptors were obtained from a woman older than 75 in good health. The CDR3 runs from the conserved cysteine through the conserved F or W. D genes are given only for firm matches. The listing skips clone size in some rows; elsewhere it reads once, few, many or a size class.

d_gene: -
v_gene: TRBV6-5
abundance: few
j_gene: TRBJ2-1
CDR3aa: CASSSDGGEQFF
CDR3nt: TGTGCCAGCAGTTCGGACGGGGGTGAGCAGTTCTTC

d_gene: TRBD2
v_gene: TRBV28
abundance: many
j_gene: TRBJ2-1
CDR3aa: CATRKGLGLAGGSSYNEQFF
CDR3nt: TGTGCCACCCGGAAGGGGTTGGGACTAGCGGGGGGGAGCTCCTACAATGAGCAGTTCTTC

d_gene: TRBD1
v_gene: TRBV15
abundance: -
j_gene: TRBJ1-5
CDR3aa: CATSSDSRQGDQPQHF
CDR3nt: TGTGCCACCAGCAGCGATTCCAGGCAGGGGGATCAGCCCCAGCATTTT

d_gene: TRBD1
v_gene: TRBV7-2
abundance: many
j_gene: TRBJ1-2
CDR3aa: CASSLGQGSNYGYTF
CDR3nt: TGTGCCAGCAGCTTAGGACAGGGCTCTAACTATGGCTACACCTTC

d_gene: TRBD1
v_gene: TRBV6-5
abundance: many
j_gene: TRBJ2-7
CDR3aa: CASSLTRSGTGKYEQYF
CDR3nt: TGTGCCAGCAGTTTGACTAGATCCGGGACAGGAAAATACGAGCAGTACTTC

d_gene: -
v_gene: TRBV6-2/TRBV6-3
abundance: many
j_gene: TRBJ2-7
CDR3aa: CASSYGPGVTYEQYF
CDR3nt: TGTGCCAGCAGTTACGGGCCAGGGGTCACCTACGAGCAGTACTTC

d_gene: -
v_gene: TRBV3-1
abundance: -
j_gene: TRBJ2-7
CDR3aa: CASSQDQTYDEQYF
CDR3nt: TGTGCCAGCAGCCAAGACCAAACCTACGATGAGCAGTACTTC

d_gene: -
v_gene: TRBV30
abundance: -
j_gene: TRBJ2-2
CDR3aa: CAWGLGSQAGELFF
CDR3nt: TGTGCCTGGGGCCTAGGTAGTCAAGCCGGGGAGCTGTTTTTT

d_gene: -
v_gene: TRBV28
abundance: many
j_gene: TRBJ1-2
CDR3aa: CASSRVYGYTF
CDR3nt: TGTGCCAGCAGTCGCGTCTATGGCTACACCTTC

d_gene: -
v_gene: TRBV6-2/TRBV6-3
abundance: many
j_gene: TRBJ2-5
CDR3aa: CASSYRTPGRGTQYF
CDR3nt: TGTGCCAGCAGTTACCGTACCCCCGGGCGTGGTACCCAGTACTTC

d_gene: TRBD2
v_gene: TRBV7-9
abundance: many
j_gene: TRBJ2-5
CDR3aa: CASSLEAGRKTQYF
CDR3nt: TGTGCCAGCAGCTTAGAAGCGGGGAGGAAGACCCAGTACTTC

d_gene: -
v_gene: TRBV7-2
abundance: many
j_gene: TRBJ2-3
CDR3aa: CASSLLVEDTQYF
CDR3nt: TGTGCCAGCAGTCTACTAGTGGAGGATACGCAGTATTTT

d_gene: -
v_gene: TRBV9
abundance: few
j_gene: TRBJ2-7
CDR3aa: CASSEGPVYEQYF
CDR3nt: TGTGCCAGCAGCGAGGGACCGGTCTACGAGCAGTACTTC

d_gene: -
v_gene: TRBV11-2
abundance: -
j_gene: TRBJ2-1
CDR3aa: CASSRGQWREQFF
CDR3nt: TGTGCCAGCAGCCGGGGACAATGGAGGGAGCAGTTCTTC

d_gene: -
v_gene: TRBV12-3/TRBV12-4
abundance: -
j_gene: TRBJ1-5
CDR3aa: CASSPQALKPQHF
CDR3nt: TGTGCCAGCAGCCCCCAGGCCCTCAAGCCCCAGCATTTT

d_gene: -
v_gene: TRBV10-3
abundance: many
j_gene: TRBJ2-7
CDR3aa: CAISESAGSGVGYEQYF
CDR3nt: TGTGCCATCAGTGAGTCCGCCGGATCAGGGGTAGGCTACGAGCAGTACTTC

d_gene: -
v_gene: TRBV7-2
abundance: -
j_gene: TRBJ2-7
CDR3aa: CASSLGLVTTYEQYF
CDR3nt: TGTGCCAGCAGCTTAGGGCTAGTAACTACCTACGAGCAGTACTTC

d_gene: TRBD1
v_gene: TRBV12-3/TRBV12-4
abundance: many
j_gene: TRBJ1-2
CDR3aa: CASSLSGTGHYGYTF
CDR3nt: TGTGCCAGCAGTCTATCCGGGACAGGGCACTATGGCTACACCTTC

d_gene: TRBD1
v_gene: TRBV6-6
abundance: -
j_gene: TRBJ1-6
CDR3aa: CASRGRGNNSPLHF
CDR3nt: TGTGCCAGCAGGGGCAGGGGGAATAATTCACCCCTCCACTTT

d_gene: TRBD1
v_gene: TRBV6-1
abundance: -
j_gene: TRBJ2-5
CDR3aa: CAISESTARGLQETQYF
CDR3nt: TGTGCCATCAGTGAGTCAACGGCCAGGGGGCTCCAAGAGACCCAGTACTTC

d_gene: TRBD2
v_gene: TRBV6-1
abundance: few
j_gene: TRBJ2-3
CDR3aa: CASSRTSGGAGTTDTQYF
CDR3nt: TGTGCCAGCAGTCGGACTAGCGGGGGGGCCGGGACGACAGATACGCAGTATTTT

d_gene: TRBD1
v_gene: TRBV4-3
abundance: many
j_gene: TRBJ1-5
CDR3aa: CASSQGQGSNQPQHF
CDR3nt: TGCGCCAGCAGCCAGGGACAGGGAAGCAATCAGCCCCAGCATTTT